Reported below is one T cell receptor beta chain. This CDR3 contains 16 residues. V shed 5 bases, J shed 2 bases, and the junction held 10 bases outside the gene matches. The germline V gene encodes CDR1 MNHEY and CDR2 SMNVEV (reference sequence). This sample was taken from a study of CD8+ T cells in alopecia areata. Study overall: Dosing spanned 6 to 18 months on tofacitinib, then 6 months off drug. The investigators scored severity in treated patients by the percentage of affected scalp area.

Extracted RNA was reverse transcribed into cDNA, the sequencing template. Here immunoSEQ multiplex PCR was the method, and the copy in TCRdb shows in-frame clones only, minus some. The sample includes 170,000 or so clones, roughly three fifths of them seen just once. Treatment described: oral pan-JAK inhibitor, 5-10 mg twice daily. The genes are TRBV27 and TRBJ1-2; 8 bases are shared with TRBD1. This sample comprised CD8+ T cells sorted from blood, obtained at week 24, from a patient treated with tofacitinib. This receptor was identified in a human donor with alopecia areata. As DNA, the CDR3 is TGTGCCAGCAGTACAGGGGGTCGGGGACACAACTATGGCTACACCTTC. Amino acids: CASSTGGRGHNYGYTF.